This T cell receptor (beta chain) was sequenced for a study of cytomegalovirus exposure and HLA in healthy donors. In germline, CDR1 is SEHNR, CDR2 FQNEAQ (reference sequence). The junction had 6 bases not matched to a gene; V was cut back by 4 bases and J by 14 bases. The CDR3 length is 12 residues. Points from the study as a whole: Reports described diagnosis of cytomegalovirus status by the classifier as highly specific and sensitive. The authors enumerated over 150 TCR beta chains as linked to cytomegalovirus.

PCR employed 60 Vbeta and 13 Jbeta primers. In the original processing: In a later analysis, some 80 million unique TCR beta chains included roughly 11 million shared by two or more donors. Only in-frame clones appear in the TCRdb table, and some are missing; sequencing was by immunoSEQ multiplex PCR. From that table come the V and J calls and clone size; the DNA was used to work out D and trimming. The data show about 89,000 clones, around 77% seen once. Healthy people donating bone marrow made up the donors. Comments on this clone: Its specificity is not known.

The sample was PBMCs. The rearrangement uses TRBV7-9 and TRBJ2-1; 9 bases agree with TRBD2. The receptor comes from a man younger than 45 in good health and CMV-seronegative. Here the CDR3 reads CASSSTAGGEFF. CDR3 in DNA: TGTGCCAGCAGCTCGACGGCGGGAGGGGAGTTCTTC.